The count of the clone carrying this T cell receptor (beta chain) is one. The target antigen is unknown. The data are from a study of T cell responses to AZD1222 COVID-19 vaccine. Study-level results: Following two doses of AZD1222, Spike-specific TCR breadth and depth rose. Spike regions recognized by vaccine-associated CD4 TCRs spanned the protein, led by 160-218 and 743-854.

In germline, CDR1 is MNHEY, CDR2 SMNVEV (reference sequence). V lost 5 bases, J lost 5 bases, and 9 bases lay in between. There are 12 residues in the CDR3. The method was immunoSEQ multiplex PCR; TCRdb's version includes in-frame clones alone and lacks a portion of them. The sample holds some 150,000 clones, around 95% seen once. The receptor comes from an adult in good health. This chain uses TRBV27 with TRBJ2-5; D gene unclear. The starting material was peripheral blood, obtained on day 0 of AZD1222 vaccination. CDR3 region: CASSPGLETQYF. CDR3 nucleotides: TGTGCCAGCAGTCCAGGATTGGAGACCCAGTACTTC.